Following are 28 T cell receptor beta chains from one sample sequenced in a study of blood T cell repertoires in COVID-19. The repertoire was sequenced with immunoSEQ multiplex PCR; TCRdb's copy has only in-frame clones and lacks some. This repertoire shows under 150,000 clones, about 88% found once; its top ten account for 8% to 9.5%. Sequenced sample: peripheral blood. The receptors derive from a woman aged 70-85 years who had recovered from COVID-19.

The rearrangement links TRBV28 to TRBJ2-5; 8 bases are shared with TRBD2. V lost 6 bases, J lost 7 bases, and 13 bases stayed unmatched. Germline-derived CDR1 and CDR2 are MDHEN and SYDVKM. This CDR3 comprises 15 residues. The CDR3 is CASSNRGGPRGTQYF. The CDR3 DNA sequence: TGTGCCAGCAGCAATCGGGGGGGCCCACGGGGGACCCAGTACTTC.

The chain links TRBV6-2 or TRBV6-3 to TRBJ2-7; 10 bases match TRBD2. The CDR3 totals 18 residues. The germline V gene has CDR1 MNHEY and CDR2 SVGEGT. Trimming took 5 bases from V and 2 from J; bases not matched to a gene: 15. In DNA form, the CDR3 reads TGTGCCAGCAGTACGACTAGCGGGCCCTCCCCCTCTCCCTACGAGCAGTACTTC. Translating gives CASSTTSGPSPSPYEQYF.

V gene TRBV28 combines with J gene TRBJ2-2, with 7 bases fitting TRBD1. V trimming: 5 bases; J trimming: 6 bases; junction bases outside the gene matches: 9. Germline values: CDR1 MDHEN, CDR2 SYDVKM. This CDR3 comprises 15 residues. CDR3 in amino acids: CASSPLRGYAGELFF. CDR3 coding DNA: TGTGCCAGCAGTCCCCTCAGGGGGTATGCCGGGGAGCTGTTTTTT. The variable domain in full, completed from reference TRBV28 and TRBJ2-2, reads DVKVTQSSRYLVKRTGEKVFLECVQDMDHENMFWYRQDPGLGLRLIYFSYDVKMKEKGDIPEGYSVSREKKERFSLILESASTNQTSMYLCASSPLRGYAGELFFGEGSRLTVL.

The rearrangement uses TRBV5-4 and TRBJ2-2; 12 nucleotides agree with TRBD1. J lost 6 bases, V lost 1 base, and 4 bases had no gene match. This CDR3 comprises 16 residues. Germline CDR1 SGHNT, CDR2 YYREEE (reference sequence). In DNA form, the CDR3 reads TGTGCCAGCAGCTTGTCTGGGACAGGGGGCTCCGGGGAGCTGTTTTTT. Its translation: CASSLSGTGGSGELFF.

As regards this clone: The junction shows a germline mismatch at one end, possibly a read error. The genes are TRBV4-2 and TRBJ1-4; no clear D gene. This CDR3 is 15 amino acids long. The V gene's germline CDR1 is LGHNA and CDR2 YNFKEQ. The CDR3 loop is CASSQDLGREVGFVF. DNA of the CDR3: TGTGCCAGCAGCCAAGATCTGGGGAGGGAAGTGGGATTTGTTTTT.

The CDR3 coding sequence is TGCGCCAGCAGCCAAGAGCCGCTAGCGGGAGGTAATGAGCAGTTCTTC. Translation: CASSQEPLAGGNEQFF. The V call is TRBV4-3, the J call TRBJ2-1; TRBD2 matches at 11 bases. This CDR3 has 16 residues. Germline CDR1 reads LGHNA; CDR2 reads YSLEER. Germline trimming cut 0 bases from V and 7 bases from J; bases unmatched to any gene: 5.

The gene calls are TRBV19 and TRBJ2-3, with 10 bases identical to TRBD1. The V segment lost 2 bases and the J segment 1 base; nucleotides outside the gene matches: 3. Germline CDR1 LNHDA, CDR2 SQIVND (reference sequence). This CDR3 has 16 residues. The CDR3 DNA follows: TGTGCCAGTAGTATATCGGGGACAGGGGGCACAGATACGCAGTATTTT. Translation gives CASSISGTGGTDTQYF.

V is TRBV29-1 and J is TRBJ2-1, with 10 bases aligning to TRBD1. The junction had 1 base not matched to a gene; V was cut back by 7 bases and J by 4 bases. Germline V gene sequence: CDR1 SQVTM, CDR2 ANQGSEA. This CDR3 is built from 12 residues. The DNA of the CDR3 is TGCAGCGCGGACAGGGGGTACAATGAGCAGTTCTTC. Translation: CSADRGYNEQFF.

CDR3 DNA: TGTGCCAGCAGCATTGGACTAAGCGGGAGCACAGATACGCAGTATTTT. Protein: CASSIGLSGSTDTQYF. The chain is built from TRBV9 and TRBJ2-3, with a tentative D call TRBD2 (6 bases). Trimming took off 4 bases at V and 0 bases at J, with 15 bases between the two ends. CDR3 length equals 16 residues. Germline assignment: CDR1 SGDLS and CDR2 YYNGEE.

The J gene is TRBJ2-3, the V gene TRBV7-9, with D maybe TRBD1 (6 bases). The CDR3 length is 14 residues. V was cut by 3 bases and J by 2 bases, with 9 bases left in between. Per the germline V gene, CDR1 is SEHNR and CDR2 is FQNEAQ (reference sequence). This chain's CDR3 is CASSFGQNTDTQYF. In DNA form, the CDR3 reads TGTGCCAGCAGCTTCGGACAGAACACAGATACGCAGTATTTT.

This sequence joins TRBV2 and TRBJ1-5, with TRBD1 matching 9 bases. The CDR3 extends over 14 amino acids. The germline V gene encodes CDR1 SNHLY and CDR2 FYNNEI. Unmatched junction bases numbered 2, after V lost 1 base and J lost 7 bases. The CDR3 sequence: CASSEGQGEQPQHF. The DNA of the CDR3 is TGTGCCAGCAGTGAAGGACAGGGGGAACAGCCCCAGCATTTT.

The genes are TRBV24-1 and TRBJ2-3; D may be TRBD1 (6 bases). Per the germline V gene, CDR1 is KGHDR and CDR2 is SFDVKD. The V end lost 3 bases, the J end lost 3 bases, and 15 bases lay between the germline ends. The CDR3 totals 16 residues. The CDR3 loop reads CATSDAARGATDTQYF. Here the CDR3 DNA reads TGTGCCACCAGTGATGCCGCCAGGGGCGCGACAGATACGCAGTATTTT.

This sequence joins TRBV18 and TRBJ1-6; maybe TRBD1 (5 bases). Trimming removed 2 bases at V and 3 bases at J, with 11 bases between. The CDR3 extends over 16 amino acids. Germline assignment: CDR1 KGHSH and CDR2 LQKENI. For the CDR3, the DNA is TGTGCCAGCTCACCAGGCGGGAGGGGCTATAATTCACCCCTCCACTTT. Translated: CASSPGGRGYNSPLHF.

The chain recombines TRBV6-5 with TRBJ2-7; 10 bases fit TRBD1. The CDR3 loop spans 15 amino acids. Germline CDR1 MNHEY, CDR2 SVGAGI. With 4 bases clipped from V and 5 bases from J, the junction kept 8 bases outside the gene matches. The CDR3 DNA follows: TGTGCCAGCAGTTCCCCCCGGGACAGGGGCGACGAGCAGTACTTC. The encoded protein is CASSSPRDRGDEQYF.

This chain links TRBV30 with TRBJ1-1; the match to TRBD1 covers 7 bases. This CDR3 spans 17 amino acids. Germline CDR1 GTSNPN, CDR2 SVGIG (reference sequence). V shed 0 bases and J 3 bases; nucleotides not matched to a gene: 13. The CDR3 DNA reads as TGTGCCTGGAGTGTAGAGACAGGGATGCCGGGGGACACTGAAGCTTTCTTT. It specifies CAWSVETGMPGDTEAFF.

The rearrangement links TRBV27 to TRBJ2-1; 7 nucleotides align to TRBD1. V trimming: 7 bases; J trimming: 6 bases; junction bases outside the gene matches: 9. CDR3 length: 14 residues. Per germline, CDR1 MNHEY and CDR2 SMNVEV (reference sequence). The CDR3 is CASNLRQGSNEQFF. CDR3 in DNA: TGTGCCAGCAACCTCCGACAGGGTAGCAATGAGCAGTTCTTC.

The chain recombines TRBV9 with TRBJ2-1; 7 bases agree with TRBD1. The CDR3 is made up of 14 amino acids. Germline CDR1 and CDR2: SGDLS and YYNGEE. V shed 6 bases, J shed 5 bases, and the junction held 8 bases outside the gene matches. The CDR3 here is CASTPTGYHNEQFF. Here the CDR3 DNA reads TGTGCCAGCACCCCGACAGGGTACCACAATGAGCAGTTCTTC.

The chain joins TRBV9 to TRBJ2-2, with a tentative D call TRBD2 (5 bases). The CDR3 runs to 14 residues. Germline V CDR1 and CDR2: SGDLS, YYNGEE. Trimming stripped 8 bases from V and 0 bases from J, with 11 bases between. CDR3 coding DNA: TGTGCCAGTGCCGGACTCGCGAACACCGGGGAGCTGTTTTTT. This translates into CASAGLANTGELFF. The full variable domain, with the rest looked up from reference TRBV9 and TRBJ2-2, is DSGVTQTPKHLITATGQRVTLRCSPRSGDLSVYWYQQSLDQGLQFLIQYYNGEERAKGNILERFSAQQFPDLHSELNLSSLELGDSALYFCASAGLANTGELFFGEGSRLTVL.

This chain connects TRBV18 to TRBJ2-5; 11 bases are shared with TRBD2. The germline gives CDR1 KGHSH, CDR2 LQKENI. The junction had 2 bases not matched to a gene; V was cut back by 4 bases and J by 4 bases. The CDR3 contains 14 residues. The CDR3 nucleotides read TGTGCCAGCTCACAACTAGCGGGAGCAGAGACCCAGTACTTC. It translates to CASSQLAGAETQYF.

V gene TRBV14 combines with J gene TRBJ2-5; a weak D match, TRBD2 (5 bases). V was pared by 2 bases and J by 5 bases, with 15 bases between. Germline CDR1 and CDR2: SGHDN and FVKESK. This CDR3 is built from 15 residues. DNA of the CDR3: TGTGCCAGCAGCCAAAGTGTCCCGCCGGGGGAGACCCAGTACTTC. Translated, it gives CASSQSVPPGETQYF.

In this sample, this clone turned up once. This CDR3 is CAISESREQYF. The CDR3 DNA sequence: TGTGCCATCAGTGAGTCACGGGAGCAGTACTTC. The chain has TRBV10-3 and TRBJ2-7; no definite D call. The CDR3 contains 11 residues. Trimming pared 0 bases from V and 7 bases from J, leaving 4 bases between. Germline CDR1 ENHRY, CDR2 SYGVKD.

The V and J genes are TRBV4-3 and TRBJ2-5; D ambiguous. Germline V gives CDR1 LGHNA, CDR2 YSLEER. With 0 bases removed from V and 5 bases from J, the gap between germline ends came to 7 bases. The CDR3 consists of 13 residues. CDR3 loop: CASSQDVRETQYF. The CDR3 DNA reads TGCGCCAGCAGCCAAGATGTGCGGGAGACCCAGTACTTC.

This clone was seen only a few times. The chain joins TRBV6-5 to TRBJ2-7; perhaps TRBD2 as D (6 bases). Between the trimmed V and J ends, which lost 7 bases and 3 bases, there was a span of 16 bases. CDR1 and CDR2 (germline): MNHEY, SVGAGI. This CDR3 is 14 amino acids long. The CDR3 nucleotides read TGTGCCAGCAAATCCAGGAGGGTCGGCTACGAGCAGTACTTC. As protein: CASKSRRVGYEQYF.

The V call is TRBV20-1, the J call TRBJ1-5; D not certain. Germline assignment: CDR1 DFQATT and CDR2 SNEGSKA (reference sequence). V shed 3 bases and J shed 1 base, with 7 bases lying between them. The CDR3 has 13 residues. The CDR3 DNA sequence: TGCAGTGCTAGTTCGGGGAGCAATCAGCCCCAGCATTTT. This codes for CSASSGSNQPQHF.

A single count supports this clone. The V gene is TRBV20-1, the J gene TRBJ2-5; TRBD1 is a possible D gene (5 bases). The CDR3 sequence is 11 residues long. Between the trimmed V and J ends, which lost 3 bases and 4 bases, there was a span of 6 bases. From germline, CDR1 is DFQATT and CDR2 SNEGSKA (reference sequence). CDR3 nucleotide sequence: TGCAGTGCTAGCAGGGTAGAGACCCAGTACTTC. This gives the protein CSASRVETQYF.

On this clone itself: The sample carries other DNA sequences with the same CDR3. This chain links TRBV7-2 with TRBJ2-7, with 7 bases that match TRBD2. This CDR3 contains 13 residues. Per germline, CDR1 SGHTA and CDR2 FQGNSA. V trimming: 3 bases; J trimming: 2 bases; junction bases outside the gene matches: 1. The CDR3 sequence: CASSFGTTYEQYF. For the CDR3, the DNA is TGTGCCAGCAGCTTCGGGACTACCTACGAGCAGTACTTC.

CDR3 nucleotide sequence: TGTGCCAGCAGCTTAGAAGGGGGCTACAATGAGCAGTTCTTC. Its translation: CASSLEGGYNEQFF. This chain joins TRBV11-1 and TRBJ2-1; a possible D gene is TRBD1 (6 bases). Germline V gives CDR1 SGHAT, CDR2 FQDESV (reference sequence). The V gene lost 1 base and the J gene lost 3 bases, with 7 bases spanning the gap. The CDR3 consists of 14 residues.

This clone was seen at least ten times. This chain uses TRBV9 with TRBJ2-7; D unclear. V was pared by 3 bases and J by 1 base, with 8 bases between. This CDR3 is built from 13 residues. The germline V gene encodes CDR1 SGDLS and CDR2 YYNGEE. CDR3 in DNA: TGTGCCAGCAGCGGACTGGAATCCTACGAGCAGTACTTC. It translates to CASSGLESYEQYF.